This T cell receptor beta chain comes out of a study of blood T cell repertoires in COVID-19. Study context: Samples representing acute and convalescent COVID-19 were sourced from the United States, Italy and Spain.

The CDR3 has 15 amino acids. V was clipped by 5 bases and J by 1 base, with 12 bases between them. Germline assignment: CDR1 MRHNA and CDR2 SNTAGT. This clone has a handful of counts. Original handling: Amplification of reference gene primers was used by the study to estimate nucleated cell counts. The assay was immunoSEQ multiplex PCR, and TCRdb's table has in-frame clones only and misses some. V, J and clone size derive from that table, while D and trimming were established from the DNA sequence. The sample lists under 200,000 clones, 80% seen once, with under 8% in the top ten. This receptor was identified in a man aged 55-75 years with acute or convalescent COVID-19. The chain links TRBV6-4 to TRBJ1-5; no clear D gene. What was sequenced was peripheral blood. The CDR3 protein is CASSLNPGSNQPQHF. The CDR3 DNA follows: TGTGCCAGCAGTCTAAATCCAGGAAGCAATCAGCCCCAGCATTTT.